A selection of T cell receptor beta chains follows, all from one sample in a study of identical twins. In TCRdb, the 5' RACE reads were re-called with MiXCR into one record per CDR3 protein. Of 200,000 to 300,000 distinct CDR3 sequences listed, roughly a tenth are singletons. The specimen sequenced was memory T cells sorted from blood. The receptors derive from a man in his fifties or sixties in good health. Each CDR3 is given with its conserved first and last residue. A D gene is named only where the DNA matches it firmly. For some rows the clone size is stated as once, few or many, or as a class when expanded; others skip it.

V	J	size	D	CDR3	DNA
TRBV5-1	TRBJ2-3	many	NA	CASSLETGGVDTQYF	TGCGCCAGCAGCTTGGAAACAGGGGGGGTTGATACGCAGTATTTT
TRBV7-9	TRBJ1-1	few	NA	CASSLGNRLGAFF	TGTGCCAGCAGCTTAGGAAACAGGTTGGGAGCTTTCTTT
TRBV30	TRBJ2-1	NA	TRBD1	CAWGLGGREQFF	TGTGCCTGGGGGCTAGGGGGCAGGGAGCAGTTCTTC
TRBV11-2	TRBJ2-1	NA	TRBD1	CASSTPPGTGVYNEQFF	TGTGCCAGCAGTACGCCGCCCGGGACAGGGGTTTACAATGAGCAGTTCTTC
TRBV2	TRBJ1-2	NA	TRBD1	CASSDRGGLGYTF	TGTGCCAGCAGTGACAGGGGGGGACTTGGCTACACCTTC
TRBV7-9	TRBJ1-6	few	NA	CASSAPINYNSPLHF	TGTGCCAGCAGCGCCCCGATCAACTATAATTCACCCCTCCACTTT
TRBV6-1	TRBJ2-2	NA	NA	CASRPKPSTGELFF	TGTGCCAGCAGACCAAAGCCGTCCACCGGGGAGCTGTTTTTT
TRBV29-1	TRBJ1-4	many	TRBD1	CSVKPGGTNEKLFF	TGCAGCGTCAAGCCAGGGGGCACTAATGAAAAACTGTTTTTT
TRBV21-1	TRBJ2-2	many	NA	CASSKSGDTGEGELFF	TGTGCCAGCAGCAAATCAGGGGATACAGGGGAGGGGGAGCTGTTTTTT
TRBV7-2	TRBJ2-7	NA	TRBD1	CASSSWDRGEYEQYF	TGTGCCAGCAGCTCTTGGGACAGGGGGGAATACGAGCAGTACTTC
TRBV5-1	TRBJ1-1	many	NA	CASRLEDGVEAFF	TGCGCCAGCAGATTGGAGGACGGAGTTGAAGCTTTCTTT
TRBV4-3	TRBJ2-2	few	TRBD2	CASSQVAGGHTGELFF	TGCGCCAGCAGCCAAGTAGCGGGAGGGCACACCGGGGAGCTGTTTTTT
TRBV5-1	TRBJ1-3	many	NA	CASSLEGGSGNTIYF	TGCGCCAGCAGCTTGGAGGGCGGCTCTGGAAACACCATATATTTT
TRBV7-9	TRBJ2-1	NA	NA	CASSFQNPSGYNEQFF	TGTGCCAGCAGCTTCCAAAACCCGAGCGGCTACAATGAGCAGTTCTTC
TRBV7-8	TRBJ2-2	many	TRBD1	CASSKQGAQSGELFF	TGTGCCAGCAGCAAACAGGGGGCGCAATCCGGGGAGCTGTTTTTT
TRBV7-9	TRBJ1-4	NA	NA	CASSLGSAGEGVKLFF	TGTGCCAGCAGCTTAGGATCGGCCGGCGAGGGTGTAAAACTGTTTTTT
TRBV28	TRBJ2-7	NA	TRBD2	CASSFPLGLDIVTTYEQYF	TGTGCCAGCAGTTTCCCCCTGGGACTAGACATAGTAACAACCTACGAGCAGTACTTC
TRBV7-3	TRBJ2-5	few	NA	CASSLHQKETQYF	TGTGCCAGCAGCTTACACCAAAAAGAGACCCAGTACTTC
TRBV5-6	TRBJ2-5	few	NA	CASSIGTYARETQYF	TGTGCCAGCAGCATCGGGACGTATGCCAGGGAGACCCAGTACTTC
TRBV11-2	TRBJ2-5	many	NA	CASSFNRDNRPLQETQYF	TGTGCCAGCAGCTTTAACCGGGACAACCGACCCCTCCAAGAGACCCAGTACTTC
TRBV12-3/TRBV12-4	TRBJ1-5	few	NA	CASSWVGGSNQPQHF	TGTGCCAGCAGTTGGGTAGGGGGGAGCAATCAGCCCCAGCATTTT
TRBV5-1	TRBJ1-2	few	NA	CASSLAGAGEYGYTF	TGCGCCAGCAGCTTGGCCGGGGCAGGGGAATATGGCTACACCTTC
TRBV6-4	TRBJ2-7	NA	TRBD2	CANSTGTSFGEQYF	TGTGCCAACTCAACCGGGACTAGCTTCGGCGAGCAGTACTTC
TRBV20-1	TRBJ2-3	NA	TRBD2	CSAPGGRGAPSTDTQYF	TGCAGTGCCCCTGGTGGGCGGGGGGCGCCTAGCACAGATACGCAGTATTTT
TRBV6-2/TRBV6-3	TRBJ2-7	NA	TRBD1	CASSYSAGTGRYEQYF	TGTGCCAGCAGTTACTCCGCCGGGACAGGGAGGTACGAGCAGTACTTC
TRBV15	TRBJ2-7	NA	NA	CATSRDLGSYEQYF	TGTGCCACCAGCAGAGATCTGGGGTCCTACGAGCAGTACTTC
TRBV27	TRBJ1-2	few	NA	CASSPRREGNYGYTF	TGTGCCAGCAGTCCACGGAGGGAGGGGAACTATGGCTACACCTTC
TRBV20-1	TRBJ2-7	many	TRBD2	CSARVASGSYEQYF	TGCAGTGCTAGAGTGGCTAGCGGGAGCTACGAGCAGTACTTC
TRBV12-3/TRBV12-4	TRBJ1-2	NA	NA	CASSWDLGNYGSTF	TGTGCCAGCAGTTGGGATCTCGGGAACTATGGCTCCACCTTC
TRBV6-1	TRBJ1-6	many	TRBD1	CASSIRTGAVGSPLHF	TGTGCCAGCAGTATCCGGACAGGGGCCGTGGGGTCACCCCTCCACTTT
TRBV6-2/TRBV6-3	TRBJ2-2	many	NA	CASSYSRPGKAGELFF	TGTGCCAGCAGTTACTCGAGGCCAGGAAAGGCCGGGGAGCTGTTTTTT
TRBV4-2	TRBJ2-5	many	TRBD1	CASSQDRATGRTTQYF	TGTGCCAGCAGCCAAGATAGAGCGACAGGGAGAACGACCCAGTACTTC
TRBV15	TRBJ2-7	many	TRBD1	CATSRDRGSYEQYF	TGTGCCACCAGCAGAGACAGGGGGTCCTACGAGCAGTACTTC
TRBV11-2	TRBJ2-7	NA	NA	CATKVLAGSYEQYF	TGTGCCACCAAAGTTTTAGCAGGCTCCTACGAGCAGTACTTC
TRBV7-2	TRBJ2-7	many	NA	CASSLSPTYEQYF	TGTGCCAGCAGCTTATCACCAACCTACGAGCAGTACTTC
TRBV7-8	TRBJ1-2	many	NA	CASSLTYNYGYTF	TGTGCCAGCAGCTTGACCTACAACTATGGCTACACCTTC
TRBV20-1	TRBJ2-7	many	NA	CSPMGQNSYEQYF	TGCAGTCCTATGGGGCAGAACTCCTACGAGCAGTACTTC
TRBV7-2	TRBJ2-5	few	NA	CASSAQTGTRGETQYF	TGTGCCAGCAGCGCCCAGACAGGGACCCGGGGGGAGACCCAGTACTTC
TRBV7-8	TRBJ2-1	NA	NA	CASSSTGTLTNEQFF	TGTGCCAGCAGCTCTACCGGGACTCTAACCAATGAGCAGTTCTTC
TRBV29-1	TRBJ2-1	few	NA	CSVEDRYRAHNEQFF	TGCAGCGTTGAAGATCGGTACAGGGCCCACAATGAGCAGTTCTTC
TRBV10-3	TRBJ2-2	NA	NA	CAITEGSGTGGELFF	TGTGCCATCACCGAGGGTTCAGGGACGGGCGGGGAGCTGTTTTTT
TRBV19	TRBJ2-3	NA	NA	CASSGIRTDTQYF	TGTGCCAGTAGTGGAATCCGCACAGATACGCAGTATTTT
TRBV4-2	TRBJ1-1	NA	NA	CASSLDRELAFF	TGTGCCAGCAGTCTTGACCGGGAGTTGGCTTTCTTT
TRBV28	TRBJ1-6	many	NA	CASSLLLRLSYNSPLHF	TGTGCCAGCAGTTTATTATTACGGCTTTCCTATAATTCACCCCTCCACTTT
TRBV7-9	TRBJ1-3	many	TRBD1	CASSPRGTAGNTIYF	TGTGCCAGCAGCCCAAGGGGGACAGCTGGAAACACCATATATTTT
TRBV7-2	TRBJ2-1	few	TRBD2	CASSPPGGRVSNEQFF	TGTGCCAGCAGCCCACCGGGCGGGAGGGTTTCCAATGAGCAGTTCTTC
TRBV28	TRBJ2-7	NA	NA	CASSLPYTEQYF	TGTGCCAGCAGTTTACCTTATACCGAGCAGTACTTC
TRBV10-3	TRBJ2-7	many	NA	CAITPDQGDPYEQYF	TGTGCCATCACCCCTGACCAGGGTGACCCCTACGAGCAGTACTTC
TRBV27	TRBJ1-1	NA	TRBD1	CASSPLNHRGNTEAFF	TGTGCCAGCAGCCCATTGAATCACAGGGGTAACACTGAAGCTTTCTTT
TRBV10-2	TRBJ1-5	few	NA	CASSEGGYQPQHF	TGCGCCAGCAGTGAAGGGGGTTATCAGCCCCAGCATTTT
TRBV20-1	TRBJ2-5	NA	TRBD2	CSAGTPREGETQYF	TGCAGTGCCGGCACACCACGGGAGGGCGAGACCCAGTACTTC
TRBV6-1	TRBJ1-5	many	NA	CASGLGGSNQPQHF	TGTGCCAGCGGGCTCGGCGGGAGCAATCAGCCCCAGCATTTT
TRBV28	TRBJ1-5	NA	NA	CASSTQGLGQPQHF	TGTGCCAGCAGTACCCAGGGGTTGGGACAGCCCCAGCATTTT
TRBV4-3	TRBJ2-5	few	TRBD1	CASSTTPGTGGETQYF	TGCGCCAGCAGCACAACCCCCGGGACAGGGGGGGAGACCCAGTACTTC
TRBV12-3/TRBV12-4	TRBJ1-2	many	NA	CASSSGRPYGYTF	TGTGCCAGCAGTTCAGGTCGGCCCTATGGCTACACCTTC
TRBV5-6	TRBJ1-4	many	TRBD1	CASSRPGQANEKLFF	TGTGCCAGCAGTCGACCGGGACAGGCTAATGAAAAACTGTTTTTT
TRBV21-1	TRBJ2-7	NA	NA	CACSISSGVRRYEQYF	TGTGCCTGCAGCATTTCTTCAGGAGTCCGTCGATACGAGCAGTACTTC
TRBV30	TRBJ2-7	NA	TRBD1	CAWKRDREVGEQYF	TGTGCCTGGAAAAGGGACAGGGAAGTCGGCGAGCAGTACTTC
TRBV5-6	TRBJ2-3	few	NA	CASSLFTGPESDTQYF	TGTGCCAGCAGCTTATTTACGGGGCCCGAATCAGATACGCAGTATTTT
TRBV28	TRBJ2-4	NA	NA	CASTGRSNGIQYF	TGTGCCAGCACCGGACGCTCGAACGGCATTCAGTACTTC